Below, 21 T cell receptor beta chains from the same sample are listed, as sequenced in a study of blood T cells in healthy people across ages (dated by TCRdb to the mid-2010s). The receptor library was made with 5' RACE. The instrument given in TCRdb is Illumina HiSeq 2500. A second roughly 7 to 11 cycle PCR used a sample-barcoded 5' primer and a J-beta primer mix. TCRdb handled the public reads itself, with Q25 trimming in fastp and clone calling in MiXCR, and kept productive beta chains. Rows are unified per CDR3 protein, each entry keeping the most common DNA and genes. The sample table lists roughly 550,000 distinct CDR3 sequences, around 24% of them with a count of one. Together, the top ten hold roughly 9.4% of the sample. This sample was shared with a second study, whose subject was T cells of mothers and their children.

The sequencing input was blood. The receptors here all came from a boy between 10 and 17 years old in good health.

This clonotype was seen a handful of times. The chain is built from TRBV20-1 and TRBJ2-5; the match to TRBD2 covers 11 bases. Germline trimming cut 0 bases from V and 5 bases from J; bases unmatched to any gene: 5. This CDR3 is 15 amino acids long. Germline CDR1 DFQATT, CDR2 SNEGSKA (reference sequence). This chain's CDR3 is CSARDLAGGAETQYF. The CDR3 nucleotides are TGCAGTGCTAGAGACCTAGCGGGGGGAGCGGAGACCCAGTACTTC.

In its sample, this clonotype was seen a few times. The CDR3 coding sequence is TGCGCCAGCAGCCAAGAACGGGATACGCAGTATTTT. Amino acid sequence: CASSQERDTQYF. V is TRBV4-3 and J is TRBJ2-3; no firm D call. This CDR3 contains 12 residues. Germline V CDR1 and CDR2: LGHNA, YSLEER. Trimming cost V 0 bases and J 6 bases, with 4 bases left between them.

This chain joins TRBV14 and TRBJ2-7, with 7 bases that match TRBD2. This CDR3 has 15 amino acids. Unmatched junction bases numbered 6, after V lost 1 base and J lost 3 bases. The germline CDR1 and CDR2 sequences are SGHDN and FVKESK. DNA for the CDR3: TGTGCCAGCAGCCAAGGACCTAGCGGATTCTACGAGCAGTACTTC. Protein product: CASSQGPSGFYEQYF.

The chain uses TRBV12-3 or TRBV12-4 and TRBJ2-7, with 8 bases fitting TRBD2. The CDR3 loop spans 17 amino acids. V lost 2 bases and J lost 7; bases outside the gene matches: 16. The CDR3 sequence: CASSLKLWGGGRLEQYF. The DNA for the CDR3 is TGTGCCAGCAGTTTAAAACTTTGGGGCGGGGGGCGCCTGGAGCAGTACTTC.

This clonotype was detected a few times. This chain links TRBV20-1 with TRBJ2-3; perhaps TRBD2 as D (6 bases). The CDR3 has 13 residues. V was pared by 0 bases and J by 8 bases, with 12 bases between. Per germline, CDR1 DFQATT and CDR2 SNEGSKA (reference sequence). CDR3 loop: CSARDAIGGTQYF. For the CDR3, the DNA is TGCAGTGCTAGAGATGCCATCGGGGGTACGCAGTATTTT.

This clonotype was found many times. CDR3 bases: TGTGCCAGCAGAAGCCCGCCCGGGGAGCTGTTTTTT. Translating gives CASRSPPGELFF. This chain connects TRBV27 to TRBJ2-2; no clear D gene. V was pared by 6 bases and J by 6 bases, with 8 bases between. The V gene's germline CDR1 is MNHEY and CDR2 SMNVEV (reference sequence). The CDR3 consists of 12 residues.

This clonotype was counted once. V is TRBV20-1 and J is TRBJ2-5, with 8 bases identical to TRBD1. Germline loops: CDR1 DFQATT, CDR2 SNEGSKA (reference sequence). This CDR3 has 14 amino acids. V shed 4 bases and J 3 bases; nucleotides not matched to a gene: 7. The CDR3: CSATRTGPEETQYF. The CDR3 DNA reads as TGCAGTGCTACCAGGACAGGGCCTGAAGAGACCCAGTACTTC.

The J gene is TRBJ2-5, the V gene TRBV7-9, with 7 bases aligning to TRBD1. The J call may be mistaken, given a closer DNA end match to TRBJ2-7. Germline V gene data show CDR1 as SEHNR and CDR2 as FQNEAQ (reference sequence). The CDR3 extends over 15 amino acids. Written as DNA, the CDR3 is TGTGCCAGCAGCTGGGCGGCAGGGGGATCCTACGAGCAGTACTTC. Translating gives CASSWAAGGSYEQYF.

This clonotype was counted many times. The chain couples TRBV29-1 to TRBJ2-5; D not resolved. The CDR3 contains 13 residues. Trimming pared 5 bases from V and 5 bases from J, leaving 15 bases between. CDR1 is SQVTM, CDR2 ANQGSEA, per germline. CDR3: CSVSTAIRETQYF. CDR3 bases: TGCAGCGTTTCGACGGCCATCCGGGAGACCCAGTACTTC.

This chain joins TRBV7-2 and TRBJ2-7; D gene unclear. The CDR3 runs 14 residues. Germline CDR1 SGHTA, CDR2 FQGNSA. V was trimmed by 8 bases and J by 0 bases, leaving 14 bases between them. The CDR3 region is CASVSLMSSYEQYF. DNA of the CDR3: TGTGCCAGCGTGTCTCTAATGAGCTCCTACGAGCAGTACTTC.

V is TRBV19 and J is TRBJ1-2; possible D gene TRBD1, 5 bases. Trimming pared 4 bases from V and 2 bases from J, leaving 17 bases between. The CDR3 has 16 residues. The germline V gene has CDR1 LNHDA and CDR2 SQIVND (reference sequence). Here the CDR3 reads CASSTPAIGGNYGYTF. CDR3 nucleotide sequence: TGTGCCAGTAGTACCCCGGCCATCGGGGGGAACTATGGCTACACCTTC.

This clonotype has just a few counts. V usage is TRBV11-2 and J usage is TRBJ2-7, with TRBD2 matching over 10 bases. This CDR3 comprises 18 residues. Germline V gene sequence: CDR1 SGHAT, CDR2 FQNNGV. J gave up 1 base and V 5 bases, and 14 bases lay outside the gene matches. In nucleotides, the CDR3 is TGTGCCAGCAGCCCCGTCCGAGTGGCTAGCGGGGGTTCCTACGAGCAGTACTTC. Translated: CASSPVRVASGGSYEQYF.

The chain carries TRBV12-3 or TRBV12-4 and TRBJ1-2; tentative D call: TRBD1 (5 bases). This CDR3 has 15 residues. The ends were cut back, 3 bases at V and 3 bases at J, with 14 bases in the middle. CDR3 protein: CASSFSRRGHYGYTF. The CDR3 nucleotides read TGTGCCAGCAGTTTTTCTAGGAGGGGACACTATGGCTACACCTTC.

The CDR3, as DNA: TGTGCCAGCACCGAAACCCCCGGACGGAACACTGAAGCTTTCTTT. Translation: CASTETPGRNTEAFF. The chain has TRBV28 and TRBJ1-1; no clear D. Trimming removed 7 bases at V and 1 base at J, with 16 bases between. Looked up from germline, CDR1 is MDHEN and CDR2 is SYDVKM. The CDR3 extends over 15 amino acids. Using reference TRBV28 and TRBJ1-1 for the parts outside the CDR3, the full variable domain is DVKVTQSSRYLVKRTGEKVFLECVQDMDHENMFWYRQDPGLGLRLIYFSYDVKMKEKGDIPEGYSVSREKKERFSLILESASTNQTSMYLCASTETPGRNTEAFFGQGTRLTVV.

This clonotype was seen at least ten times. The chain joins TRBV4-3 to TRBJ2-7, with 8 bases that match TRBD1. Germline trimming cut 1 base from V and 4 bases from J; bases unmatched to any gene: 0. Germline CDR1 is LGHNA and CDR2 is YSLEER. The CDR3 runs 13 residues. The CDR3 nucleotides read TGCGCCAGCAGCCAAGGGACAGGGTACGAGCAGTACTTC. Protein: CASSQGTGYEQYF.

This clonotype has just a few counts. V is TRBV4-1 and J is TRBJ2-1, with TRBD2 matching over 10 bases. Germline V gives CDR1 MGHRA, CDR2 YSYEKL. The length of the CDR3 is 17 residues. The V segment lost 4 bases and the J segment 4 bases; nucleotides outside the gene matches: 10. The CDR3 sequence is CASSPLGKREGYNEQFF. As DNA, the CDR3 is TGCGCCAGCAGCCCTCTTGGGAAGCGGGAGGGTTACAATGAGCAGTTCTTC.

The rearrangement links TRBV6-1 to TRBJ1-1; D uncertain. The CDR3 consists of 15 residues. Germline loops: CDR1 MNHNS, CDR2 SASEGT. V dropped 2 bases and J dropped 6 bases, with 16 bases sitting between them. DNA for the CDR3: TGTGCCAGCAGTGAACAGGCCAGCCGAAGCGCTGAAGCTTTCTTT. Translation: CASSEQASRSAEAFF.

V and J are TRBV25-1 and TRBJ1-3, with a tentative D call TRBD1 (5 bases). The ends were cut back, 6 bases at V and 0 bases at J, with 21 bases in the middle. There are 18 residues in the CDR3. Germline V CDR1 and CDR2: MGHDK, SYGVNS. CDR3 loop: CASRGTVGTDDSGNTIYF. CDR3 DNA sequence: TGTGCCAGCAGGGGCACAGTCGGGACGGACGACTCTGGAAACACCATATATTTT.

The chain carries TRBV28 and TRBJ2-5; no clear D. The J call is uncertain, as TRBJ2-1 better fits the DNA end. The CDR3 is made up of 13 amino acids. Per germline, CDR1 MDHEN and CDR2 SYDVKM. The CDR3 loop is CASSLLLGNEQFF. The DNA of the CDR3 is TGTGCCAGCAGTTTATTATTGGGGAATGAGCAGTTCTTC.

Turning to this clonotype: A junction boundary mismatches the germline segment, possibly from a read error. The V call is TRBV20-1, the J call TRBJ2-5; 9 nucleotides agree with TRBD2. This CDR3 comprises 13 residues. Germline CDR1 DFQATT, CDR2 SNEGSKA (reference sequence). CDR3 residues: CSASGRPGETRYF. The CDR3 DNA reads TGCAGTGCAAGCGGGAGGCCGGGAGAGACCCGGTACTTC.

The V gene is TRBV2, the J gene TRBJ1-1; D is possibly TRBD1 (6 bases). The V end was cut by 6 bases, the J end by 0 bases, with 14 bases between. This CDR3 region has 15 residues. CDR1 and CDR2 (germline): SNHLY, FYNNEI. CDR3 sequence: CASSHSRGLNTEAFF. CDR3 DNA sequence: TGTGCCAGCAGCCATTCTCGGGGGCTGAACACTGAAGCTTTCTTT.